This TCR beta chain was obtained from a study of cytomegalovirus exposure and HLA in healthy donors. Whole-study results and caveats: Listed as cytomegalovirus-associated were 150 or so TCR beta chains. Usually a TCR sequence was rare, but some public TCRs were found in many donors.

A note on this clone: Its antigen is not identified.

PCR amplification relied on 60 Vbeta primers (plus 13 Jbeta primers). The repertoire was sequenced with immunoSEQ multiplex PCR; TCRdb's copy has only in-frame clones and lacks some. The repertoire holds some 77,000 clones, with around 80% as singletons. The specimen sequenced was PBMCs. This clonotype was sampled from a man aged 25-45 years in good health and CMV-seronegative.

The CDR3 region is CASSPSAGNQPQHF. The CDR3 DNA reads as TGTGCCAGCTCACCAAGCGCAGGGAATCAGCCCCAGCATTTT. V usage is TRBV18 and J usage is TRBJ1-5, with D possibly being TRBD1 (5 bases). The germline gives CDR1 KGHSH, CDR2 LQKENI. The CDR3 spans 14 residues. Trimming shortened V by 2 bases and J by 4 bases, and 9 bases separated the two germline ends. Filled out from reference TRBV18 and TRBJ1-5, the complete variable domain reads NAGVMQNPRHLVRRRGQEARLRCSPMKGHSHVYWYRQLPEEGLKFMVYLQKENIIDESGMPKERFSAEFPKEGPSILRIQQVVRGDSAAYFCASSPSAGNQPQHFGDGTRLSIL.